The present entry profiles one T cell receptor beta chain with its context. The CDR3 is made up of 17 amino acids. Germline V CDR1 and CDR2: SGHRS, YFSETQ. The V gene lost 1 base and the J gene lost 0 bases, with 14 bases spanning the gap. The data derive from a study of patients and donors after allogeneic stem cell transplantation. MiXCR, applied by TCRdb to the RT-PCR reads, yields one record per CDR3 protein. The sample lists about 200,000 distinct CDR3 sequences; 35% to 45% were seen once. The sample comprised blood, either unsorted or a sorted T cell fraction (not recorded which). This clonotype was sampled from a human donor who was either an allogeneic HSCT recipient or a stem cell or donor lymphocyte infusion donor (not recorded which). It is not recorded whose cells these are; they may come from a transplant donor. This chain links TRBV5-1 with TRBJ2-4; D remains ambiguous. The CDR3 spells CASSLWEGSIAKNIQYF. The CDR3 coding sequence is TGCGCCAGCAGCTTGTGGGAAGGCTCGATAGCCAAAAACATTCAGTACTTC.